The 15 T cell receptor beta chains below come from one sample, sequenced in a study of OX40 agonist ivuxolimab in advanced cancers. Produced via immunoSEQ multiplex PCR; TCRdb's table is partial and in-frame only. There are about 98,000 clones in the sample; roughly 89% occur only once, and 0.4% to 0.65% lies in the top ten. Sequenced material: CD4+ or CD8+ T cells sorted from blood, taken in a trial of the OX40 agonist ivuxolimab. The receptors come from an adult with an advanced solid tumor such as melanoma, head and neck, liver or kidney cancer.

This clone was seen once. An end of the junction does not agree with germline; a read error may underlie this. The chain carries TRBV29-1 and TRBJ1-1; unclear D gene. The CDR3 extends over 12 amino acids. Germline CDR1 reads SQVTM; CDR2 reads ANQGSEA. CDR3 sequence reads: CSVKEGDTEAFF. The CDR3 DNA sequence: TGCAGCGTTAAAGAAGGAGACACTGAAGCTTTCTTT.

This CDR3 is CASGLVVGAYNEQFF. CDR3 DNA: TGTGCTAGTGGTTTGGTAGTAGGGGCCTACAATGAGCAGTTCTTC. The rearrangement links TRBV12-5 to TRBJ2-1, with D tentatively TRBD1 (5 bases). Germline V gene sequence: CDR1 LGHNT, CDR2 FRNRAP. The CDR3 loop spans 15 amino acids. The V gene lost 0 bases and the J gene lost 2 bases, with 8 bases spanning the gap.

In nucleotides, the CDR3 is TGCGCCAGCAGCGTGGGACAGTCCGGAAACACCATATATTTT. Translating it yields CASSVGQSGNTIYF. V usage is TRBV5-1 and J usage is TRBJ1-3; TRBD1 matches 7 bases. V was pared by 4 bases and J by 4 bases, with 5 bases of the junction left unmatched. Per germline, CDR1 SGHRS and CDR2 YFSETQ. There are 14 residues in the CDR3.

The chain recombines TRBV25-1 with TRBJ2-7; perhaps TRBD2 as D (6 bases). The CDR3 contains 13 residues. Germline lookup yields CDR1 MGHDK and CDR2 SYGVNS. V was pared by 4 bases and J by 5 bases, with 12 bases between. CDR3 sequence reads: CASSANPGDEQYF. In nucleotides, the CDR3 is TGTGCCAGCAGTGCGAATCCGGGGGACGAGCAGTACTTC.

V gene TRBV28 combines with J gene TRBJ1-5; perhaps TRBD1 as D (5 bases). The CDR3 extends over 16 amino acids. V was cut by 3 bases and J by 0 bases, with 12 bases left in between. Per germline, CDR1 MDHEN and CDR2 SYDVKM. The CDR3 DNA is TGTGCCAGCAGTTTCACCTTGGGGGTTAGCAATCAGCCCCAGCATTTT. Translated: CASSFTLGVSNQPQHF.

This chain joins TRBV27 and TRBJ1-4; D not certain. V dropped 6 bases and J dropped 2 bases, with 10 bases sitting between them. Germline V gene sequence: CDR1 MNHEY, CDR2 SMNVEV (reference sequence). CDR3 size: 14 residues. The CDR3 nucleotides read TGTGCCAGCAGCCTCGGGTTCACTAATGAAAAACTGTTTTTT. It yields the protein CASSLGFTNEKLFF.

V usage is TRBV9 and J usage is TRBJ2-3, with TRBD1 matching 10 bases. From germline, CDR1 is SGDLS and CDR2 YYNGEE. The CDR3 has 15 amino acids. The ends lost 3 bases at V and 4 bases at J; junction bases unmatched: 5. The CDR3 sequence is CASSEGTGVADTQYF. The CDR3 bases are TGTGCCAGCAGCGAGGGGACAGGGGTTGCAGATACGCAGTATTTT.

The V call is TRBV2, the J call TRBJ2-3; D is possibly TRBD1 or TRBD2 (5 bases each). CDR3 size: 14 residues. Trimming left V 4 bases short and J 6 bases short, with 14 bases between. Per germline, CDR1 SNHLY and CDR2 FYNNEI. The CDR3 protein is CASSGTPWDDTQYF. In nucleotides, the CDR3 is TGTGCCAGCAGTGGAACTCCCTGGGACGATACGCAGTATTTT. Together with reference TRBV2 and TRBJ2-3, the CDR3 gives the full variable domain: EPEVTQTPSHQVTQMGQEVILRCVPISNHLYFYWYRQILGQKVEFLVSFYNNEISEKSEIFDDQFSVERPDGSNFTLKIRSTKLEDSAMYFCASSGTPWDDTQYFGPGTRLTVL.

The chain carries TRBV6-1 and TRBJ2-7; weak D call: TRBD2 (6 bases). The V gene lost 6 bases and the J gene lost 3 bases, with 12 bases spanning the gap. Germline-derived CDR1 and CDR2 are MNHNS and SASEGT. The CDR3 sequence is 13 residues long. CDR3 in DNA: TGTGCCAGCAGGCCTCCGGGGGTCTACGAGCAGTACTTC. Its translation is CASRPPGVYEQYF.

This clone was counted between two and nine times. This CDR3 is missing its conserved last phenylalanine or tryptophan, likely due to a read error. V and J are TRBV6-1 and TRBJ1-6; D gene ambiguous. Trimming pared 3 bases from V and 14 bases from J, leaving 17 bases between. This CDR3 has 14 amino acids. Germline values: CDR1 MNHNS, CDR2 SASEGT. The CDR3 region is CASSEYSKAEALHL. CDR3 bases: TGTGCCAGCAGTGAGTATAGTAAGGCGGAGGCCCTCCACCTT.

V gene TRBV10-3 combines with J gene TRBJ1-4, with a weak D call TRBD1 (5 bases). V lost 8 bases and J lost 8, with 18 bases in between. Per the germline V gene, CDR1 is ENHRY and CDR2 is SYGVKD. The CDR3 runs to 14 residues. The CDR3 DNA reads TGTGCCATCTCCCGAGGGACGGTTTACGAAAAACTGTTTTTT. Translated: CAISRGTVYEKLFF.

The chain recombines TRBV28 with TRBJ2-1; no reliable D call. Deletions cut 6 bases from V and 4 bases from J, with 13 bases between. The CDR3 contains 14 residues. Germline V gives CDR1 MDHEN, CDR2 SYDVKM. For the CDR3, the DNA is TGTGCCAGCAGCCCCACGAGGCAGTACAATGAGCAGTTCTTC. Translation gives CASSPTRQYNEQFF.

This clone occurred once. The rearrangement links TRBV25-1 to TRBJ2-3, with 9 bases aligning to TRBD1. The CDR3 loop spans 13 amino acids. CDR1 MGHDK and CDR2 SYGVNS come from the germline V gene. Germline trimming cut 2 bases from V and 13 bases from J; bases unmatched to any gene: 7. The CDR3 loop reads CASSEPRTGEKYF. As DNA, the CDR3 is TGTGCCAGCAGTGAACCTCGGACAGGGGAGAAGTATTTT. The full variable domain, in which reference TRBV25-1 and TRBJ2-3 provide the parts outside the CDR3, is EADIYQTPRYLVIGTGKKITLECSQTMGHDKMYWYQQDPGMELHLIHYSYGVNSTEKGDLSSESTVSRIRTEHFPLTLESARPSHTSQYLCASSEPRTGEKYFGPGTRLTVL.

J is TRBJ2-7 and V is TRBV9; no definite D call. CDR3 size: 16 residues. The V end lost 3 bases, the J end lost 5 bases, and 21 bases lay between the germline ends. Germline V lookup: CDR1 SGDLS, CDR2 YYNGEE. The CDR3 is CASSAPSSPQGHEQYF. The CDR3 DNA reads TGTGCCAGCAGCGCCCCGTCGTCCCCCCAAGGCCACGAGCAGTACTTC.

V and J are TRBV7-3 and TRBJ1-1; possibly TRBD1 for D (5 bases). The CDR3 has 16 residues. Germline V gene sequence: CDR1 SGHTA, CDR2 FQGTGA. Trimming shortened V by 0 bases and J by 5 bases, and 16 bases separated the two germline ends. The CDR3 DNA reads TGTGCCAGCAGCTTAACGTCCGGGACCCCAAGAACTGAAGCTTTCTTT. Residues: CASSLTSGTPRTEAFF.